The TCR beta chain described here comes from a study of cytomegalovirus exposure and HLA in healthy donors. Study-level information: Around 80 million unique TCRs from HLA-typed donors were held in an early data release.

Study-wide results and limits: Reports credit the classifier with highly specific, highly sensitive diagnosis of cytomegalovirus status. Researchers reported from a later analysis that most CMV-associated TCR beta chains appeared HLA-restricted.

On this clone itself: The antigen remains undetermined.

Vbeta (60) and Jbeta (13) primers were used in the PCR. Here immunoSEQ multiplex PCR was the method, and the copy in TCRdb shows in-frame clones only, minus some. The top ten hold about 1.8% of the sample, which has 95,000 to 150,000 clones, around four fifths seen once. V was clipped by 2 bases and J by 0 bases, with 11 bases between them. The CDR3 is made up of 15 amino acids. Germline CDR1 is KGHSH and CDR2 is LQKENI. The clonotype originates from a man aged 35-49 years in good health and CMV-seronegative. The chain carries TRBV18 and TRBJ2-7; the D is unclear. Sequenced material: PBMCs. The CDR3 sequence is CASSPGQTTSYEQYF. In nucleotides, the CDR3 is TGTGCCAGCTCACCAGGGCAGACGACCTCCTACGAGCAGTACTTC.